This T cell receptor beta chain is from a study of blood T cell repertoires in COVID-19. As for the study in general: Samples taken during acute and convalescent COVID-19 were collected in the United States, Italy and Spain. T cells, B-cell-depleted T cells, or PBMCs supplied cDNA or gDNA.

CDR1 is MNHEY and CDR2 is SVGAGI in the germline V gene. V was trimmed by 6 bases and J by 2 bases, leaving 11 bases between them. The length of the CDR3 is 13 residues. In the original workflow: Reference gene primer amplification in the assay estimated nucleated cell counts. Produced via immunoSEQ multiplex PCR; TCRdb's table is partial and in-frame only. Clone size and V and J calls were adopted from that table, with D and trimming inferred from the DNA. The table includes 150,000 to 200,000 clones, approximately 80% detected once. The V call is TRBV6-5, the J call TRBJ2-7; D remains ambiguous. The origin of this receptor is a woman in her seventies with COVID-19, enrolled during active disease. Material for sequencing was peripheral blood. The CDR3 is CASSDSSTYEQYF. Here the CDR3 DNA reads TGTGCCAGCAGCGACTCGTCTACCTACGAGCAGTACTTC.